Sequencing of this TCR beta chain was carried out in a study of PD-1 blockade in classical Hodgkin lymphoma. The J segment lost 7 bases and the V segment lost 1 base, leaving 9 bases of the junction unmatched. Looked up from germline, CDR1 is SGHTA and CDR2 is FQGNSA. The CDR3 sequence is 17 residues long. About this clone itself: Its target is not known.

The protocol was immunoSEQ multiplex PCR, while the TCRdb copy is restricted to in-frame clones and leaves out a portion. The table lists approximately 99,000 clones, roughly 80% of them singletons, with 15% to 20% in the top ten. Whole-study results and caveats: By C4D1, CD4+ diversity increased significantly, especially in complete responders. Newly diagnosed patients reportedly had lower baseline TCR diversity than healthy donors. Nivolumab initiated under 1 year post-ASCT led to patient exclusion.

Every patient had relapsed following autologous stem cell transplantation, and cohorts differed in brentuximab vedotin exposure. The material sequenced was peripheral blood mononuclear cells (PBMCs), taken before the second cycle of nivolumab. The chain combines TRBV7-2 with TRBJ2-1; 11 nucleotides agree with TRBD2. The TCR originated in a human donor with classical Hodgkin lymphoma. CDR3 nucleotide sequence: TGTGCCAGCAGCTTAGTAACGCGGCTAGCGGGAGGTAATGAGCAGTTCTTC. Its translation: CASSLVTRLAGGNEQFF.